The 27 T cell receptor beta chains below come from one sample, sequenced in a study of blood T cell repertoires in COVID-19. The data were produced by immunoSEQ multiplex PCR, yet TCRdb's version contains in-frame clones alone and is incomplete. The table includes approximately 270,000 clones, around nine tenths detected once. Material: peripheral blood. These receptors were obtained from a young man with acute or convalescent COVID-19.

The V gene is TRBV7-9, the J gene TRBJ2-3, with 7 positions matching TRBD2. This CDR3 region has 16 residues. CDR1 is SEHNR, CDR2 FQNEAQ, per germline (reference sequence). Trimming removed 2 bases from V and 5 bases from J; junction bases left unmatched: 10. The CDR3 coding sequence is TGTGCCAGCAGCTTATTGGGCGCGGGGGTAGGAGATACGCAGTATTTT. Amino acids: CASSLLGAGVGDTQYF.

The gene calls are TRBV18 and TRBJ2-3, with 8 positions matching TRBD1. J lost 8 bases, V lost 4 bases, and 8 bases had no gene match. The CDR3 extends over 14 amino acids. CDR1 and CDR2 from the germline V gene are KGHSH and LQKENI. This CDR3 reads CASSQDGQGGTQYF. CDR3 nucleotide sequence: TGTGCCAGCTCACAAGACGGACAGGGTGGTACGCAGTATTTT.

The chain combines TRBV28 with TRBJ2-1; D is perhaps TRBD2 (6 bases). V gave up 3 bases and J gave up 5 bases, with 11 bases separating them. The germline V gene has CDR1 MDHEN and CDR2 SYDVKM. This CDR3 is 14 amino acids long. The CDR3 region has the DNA TGTGCCAGCAGTTTGGAGGGACCCCACAATGAGCAGTTCTTC. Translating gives CASSLEGPHNEQFF.

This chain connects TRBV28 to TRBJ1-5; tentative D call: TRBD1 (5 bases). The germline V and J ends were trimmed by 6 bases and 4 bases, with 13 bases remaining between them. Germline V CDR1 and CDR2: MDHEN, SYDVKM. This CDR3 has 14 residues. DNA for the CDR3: TGTGCCAGCAGGCCAGGGTGGGTAAATCAGCCCCAGCATTTT. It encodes CASRPGWVNQPQHF.

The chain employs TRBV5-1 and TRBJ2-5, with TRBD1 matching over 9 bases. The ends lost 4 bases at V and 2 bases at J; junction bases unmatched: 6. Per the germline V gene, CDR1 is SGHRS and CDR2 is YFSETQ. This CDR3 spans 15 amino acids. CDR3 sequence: CASSRGQGRQETQYF. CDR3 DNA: TGCGCCAGCAGCCGGGGACAGGGCAGGCAAGAGACCCAGTACTTC.

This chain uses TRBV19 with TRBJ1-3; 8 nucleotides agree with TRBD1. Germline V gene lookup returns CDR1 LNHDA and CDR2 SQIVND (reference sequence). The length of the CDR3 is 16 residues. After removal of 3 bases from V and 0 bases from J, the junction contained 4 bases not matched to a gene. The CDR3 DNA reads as TGTGCCAGTAGTATCCGGGACAGGAACTCTGGAAACACCATATATTTT. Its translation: CASSIRDRNSGNTIYF.

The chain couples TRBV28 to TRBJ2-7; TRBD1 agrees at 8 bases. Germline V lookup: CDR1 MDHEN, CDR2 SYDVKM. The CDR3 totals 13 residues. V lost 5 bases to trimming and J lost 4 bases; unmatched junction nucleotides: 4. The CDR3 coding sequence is TGTGCCAGCAGTGACAGGGGCGAATACGAGCAGTACTTC. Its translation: CASSDRGEYEQYF.

CDR3 in amino acids: CASSLGTLWGLDTEAFF. CDR3 sequence (DNA): TGTGCCAGCAGCCTTGGGACACTGTGGGGTTTGGACACTGAAGCTTTCTTT. The chain combines TRBV7-9 with TRBJ1-1; D may be TRBD1 (6 bases). The germline CDR1 and CDR2 sequences are SEHNR and FQNEAQ (reference sequence). This CDR3 comprises 17 residues. Trimming shortened V by 5 bases and J by 3 bases, and 22 bases separated the two germline ends.

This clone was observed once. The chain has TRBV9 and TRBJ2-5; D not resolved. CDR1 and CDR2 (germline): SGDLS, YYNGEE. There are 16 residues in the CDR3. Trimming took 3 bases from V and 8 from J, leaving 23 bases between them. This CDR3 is CASSAHGSSGTRTQYF. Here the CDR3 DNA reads TGTGCCAGCAGCGCCCATGGCTCGTCAGGCACCAGAACCCAGTACTTC.

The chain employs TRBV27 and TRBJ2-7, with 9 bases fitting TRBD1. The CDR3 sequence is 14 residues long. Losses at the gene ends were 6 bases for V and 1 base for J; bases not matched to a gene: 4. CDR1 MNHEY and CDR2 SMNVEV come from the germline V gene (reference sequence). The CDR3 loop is CASRYGTGSYEQYF. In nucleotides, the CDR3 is TGTGCCAGCAGGTACGGGACAGGGTCCTACGAGCAGTACTTC.

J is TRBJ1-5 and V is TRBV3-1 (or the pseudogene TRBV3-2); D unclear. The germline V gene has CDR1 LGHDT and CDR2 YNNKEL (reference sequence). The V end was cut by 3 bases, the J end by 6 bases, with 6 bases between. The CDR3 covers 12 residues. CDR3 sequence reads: CASSQAGQPQHF. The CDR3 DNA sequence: TGTGCCAGCAGCCAGGCGGGTCAGCCCCAGCATTTT.

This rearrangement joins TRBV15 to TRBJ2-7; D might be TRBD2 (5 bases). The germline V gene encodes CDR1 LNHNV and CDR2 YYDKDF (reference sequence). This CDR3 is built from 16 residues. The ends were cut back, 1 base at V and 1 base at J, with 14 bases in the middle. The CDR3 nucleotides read TGTGCCACCAGCAGAGCCTCGGGCCGGGGTTCCTACGAGCAGTACTTC. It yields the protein CATSRASGRGSYEQYF.

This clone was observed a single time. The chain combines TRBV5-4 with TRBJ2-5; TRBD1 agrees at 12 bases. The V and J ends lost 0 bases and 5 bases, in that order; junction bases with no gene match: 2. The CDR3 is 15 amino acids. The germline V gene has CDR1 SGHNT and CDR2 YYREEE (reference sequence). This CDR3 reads CASSLGDRGRETQYF. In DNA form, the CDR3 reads TGTGCCAGCAGCTTGGGGGACAGGGGGCGGGAGACCCAGTACTTC. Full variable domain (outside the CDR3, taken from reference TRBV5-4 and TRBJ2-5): ETGVTQSPTHLIKTRGQQVTLRCSSQSGHNTVSWYQQALGQGPQFIFQYYREEENGRGNFPPRFSGLQFPNYSSELNVNALELDDSALYLCASSLGDRGRETQYFGPGTRLLVL.

CDR3 DNA: TGTGCCAGTAGGAAAGGGGCTAACACAGATACGCAGTATTTT. The encoded protein is CASRKGANTDTQYF. The chain links TRBV19 to TRBJ2-3; a weak D match, TRBD1 (5 bases). CDR1 and CDR2 from the germline V gene are LNHDA and SQIVND (reference sequence). Trimming stripped 6 bases from V and 2 bases from J, with 12 bases between. This CDR3 has 14 residues.

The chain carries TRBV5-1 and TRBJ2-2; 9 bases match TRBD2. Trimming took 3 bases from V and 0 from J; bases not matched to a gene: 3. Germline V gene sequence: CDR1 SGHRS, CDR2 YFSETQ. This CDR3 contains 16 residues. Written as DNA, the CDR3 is TGCGCCAGCAGCTGGACTAGCGTCGCGAACACCGGGGAGCTGTTTTTT. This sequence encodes CASSWTSVANTGELFF.

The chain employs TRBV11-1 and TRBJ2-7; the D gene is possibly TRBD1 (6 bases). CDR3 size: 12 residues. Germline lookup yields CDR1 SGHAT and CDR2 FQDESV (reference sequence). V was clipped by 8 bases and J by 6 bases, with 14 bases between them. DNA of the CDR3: TGTGCCAGCGGACAGACAGTCTCCGAGCAGTACTTC. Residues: CASGQTVSEQYF.

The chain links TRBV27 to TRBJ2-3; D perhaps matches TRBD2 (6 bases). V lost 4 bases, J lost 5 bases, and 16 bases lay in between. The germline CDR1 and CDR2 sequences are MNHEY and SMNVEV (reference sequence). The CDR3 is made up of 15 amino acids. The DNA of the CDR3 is TGTGCCAGCAGTTGGAGGGACCCCATTCGAGATACGCAGTATTTT. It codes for CASSWRDPIRDTQYF.

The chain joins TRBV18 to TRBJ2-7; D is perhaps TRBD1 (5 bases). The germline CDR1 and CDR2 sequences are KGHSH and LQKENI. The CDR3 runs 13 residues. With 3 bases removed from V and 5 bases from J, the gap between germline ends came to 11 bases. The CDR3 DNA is TGTGCCAGCTCACCGGGGCCATCAAACGAGCAGTACTTC. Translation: CASSPGPSNEQYF.

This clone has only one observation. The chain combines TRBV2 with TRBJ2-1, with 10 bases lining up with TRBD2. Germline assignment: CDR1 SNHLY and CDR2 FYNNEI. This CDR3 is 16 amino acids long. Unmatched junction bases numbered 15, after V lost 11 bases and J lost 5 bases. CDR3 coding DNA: TGTGCCTCCCGCCGGCTAGCGGGAGTGGGGCACAATGAGCAGTTCTTC. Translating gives CASRRLAGVGHNEQFF.

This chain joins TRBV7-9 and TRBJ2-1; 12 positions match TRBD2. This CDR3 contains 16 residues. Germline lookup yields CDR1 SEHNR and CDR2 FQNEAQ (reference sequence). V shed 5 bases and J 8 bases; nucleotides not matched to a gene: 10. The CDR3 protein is CASSPGLAGPWYEQFF. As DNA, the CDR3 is TGTGCCAGCAGCCCAGGACTAGCGGGACCCTGGTATGAGCAGTTCTTC.

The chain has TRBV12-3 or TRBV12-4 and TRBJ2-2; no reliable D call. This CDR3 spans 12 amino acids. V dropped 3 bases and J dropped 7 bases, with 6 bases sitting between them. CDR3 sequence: CASSFPSGELFF. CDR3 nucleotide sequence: TGTGCCAGCAGTTTCCCGAGCGGGGAGCTGTTTTTT.

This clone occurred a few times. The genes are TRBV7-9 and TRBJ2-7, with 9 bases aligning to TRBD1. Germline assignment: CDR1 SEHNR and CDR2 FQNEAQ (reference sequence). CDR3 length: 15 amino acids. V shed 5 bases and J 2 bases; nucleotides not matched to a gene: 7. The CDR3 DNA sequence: TGTGCCAGCAGCGCCTGGACAGGGGATCCCTACGAGCAGTACTTC. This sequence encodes CASSAWTGDPYEQYF. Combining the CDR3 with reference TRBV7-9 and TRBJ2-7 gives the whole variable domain DTGVSQNPRHKITKRGQNVTFRCDPISEHNRLYWYRQTLGQGPEFLTYFQNEAQLEKSRLLSDRFSAERPKGSFSTLEIQRTEQGDSAMYLCASSAWTGDPYEQYFGPGTRLTVT.

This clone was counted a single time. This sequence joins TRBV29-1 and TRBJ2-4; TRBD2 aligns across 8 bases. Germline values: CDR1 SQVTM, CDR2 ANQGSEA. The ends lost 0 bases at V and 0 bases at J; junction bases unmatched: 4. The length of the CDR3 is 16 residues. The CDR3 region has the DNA TGCAGCGTTGAAGATCGGGGGGGCCTAGCCAAAAACATTCAGTACTTC. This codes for CSVEDRGGLAKNIQYF.

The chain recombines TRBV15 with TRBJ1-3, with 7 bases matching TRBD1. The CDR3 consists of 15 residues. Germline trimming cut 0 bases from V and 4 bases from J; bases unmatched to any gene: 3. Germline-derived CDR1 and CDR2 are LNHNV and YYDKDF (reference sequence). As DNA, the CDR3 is TGTGCCACCAGCAGAGATCTGACAGGGGGAAACACCATATATTTT. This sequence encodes CATSRDLTGGNTIYF.

The CDR3 DNA reads as TGTGCCAGCAGTTACGAGCCGGGAAACTACGAGCAGTACTTC. The encoded protein is CASSYEPGNYEQYF. J is TRBJ2-7 and V is TRBV6-6; D is possibly TRBD2 (5 bases). V shed 2 bases and J shed 3 bases, with 11 bases lying between them. The CDR3 sequence is 14 residues long. Germline CDR1 reads MNHNY; CDR2 reads SVGAGI (reference sequence).

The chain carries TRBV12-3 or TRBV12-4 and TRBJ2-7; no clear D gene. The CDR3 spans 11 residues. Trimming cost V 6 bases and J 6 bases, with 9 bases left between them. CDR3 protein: CASRLMSEQYF. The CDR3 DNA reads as TGTGCCAGCAGGTTAATGAGCGAGCAGTACTTC.

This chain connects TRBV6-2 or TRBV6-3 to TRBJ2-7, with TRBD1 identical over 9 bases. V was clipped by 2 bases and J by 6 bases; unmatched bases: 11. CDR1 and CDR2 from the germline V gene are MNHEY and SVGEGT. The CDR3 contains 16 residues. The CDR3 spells CASSYHTTGGFGEQYF. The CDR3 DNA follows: TGTGCCAGCAGTTACCATACCACAGGGGGCTTTGGCGAGCAGTACTTC.